One and the same sample provided the 25 T cell receptor beta chains below, sequenced in a study of shared clonotypes between healthy human individuals. The assay was immunoSEQ multiplex PCR, and TCRdb's table has in-frame clones only and misses some. The sample lists some 1,100,000 clones; 70% to 80% were seen once. Sequenced material: memory CD4+ T cells from PBMCs. Subset given: CD45RA-negative fraction. The receptors here all came from a man aged 18 to 29 in good health. Some clones in this sample may be carry-over from other donors' samples.

The chain uses TRBV5-1 and TRBJ1-5; no definite D call. The CDR3 spans 14 residues. Trimming left V 0 bases short and J 3 bases short, with 7 bases between. Germline lookup yields CDR1 SGHRS and CDR2 YFSETQ. In DNA, the CDR3 is TGCGCCAGCAGCTTGGGTTGGGCCAATCAGCCCCAGCATTTT. It specifies CASSLGWANQPQHF.

This rearrangement joins TRBV7-2 to TRBJ2-5, with D tentatively TRBD1 (6 bases). Germline V gives CDR1 SGHTA, CDR2 FQGNSA. The CDR3 length is 17 residues. V gave up 5 bases and J gave up 5 bases, with 24 bases separating them. CDR3 amino acids: CASSPGLWGPGSETQYF. As DNA, the CDR3 is TGTGCCAGCAGCCCCGGTTTGTGGGGGCCCGGAAGCGAGACCCAGTACTTC. Combining the CDR3 with reference TRBV7-2 and TRBJ2-5 gives the whole variable domain GAGVSQSPSNKVTEKGKDVELRCDPISGHTALYWYRQSLGQGLEFLIYFQGNSAPDKSGLPSDRFSAERTGGSVSTLTIQRTQQEDSAVYLCASSPGLWGPGSETQYFGPGTRLLVL.

The rearrangement joins TRBV7-2 to TRBJ1-3; D is ambiguous. Per germline, CDR1 SGHTA and CDR2 FQGNSA. V lost 2 bases and J 0 bases, leaving 11 bases between the germline ends. The CDR3 sequence is 16 residues long. In nucleotides, the CDR3 is TGTGCCAGCAGCTTAACGGGGAGAAGCTCTGGAAACACCATATATTTT. It translates to CASSLTGRSSGNTIYF. The entire variable domain, with the rest obtained from reference TRBV7-2 and TRBJ1-3, is as follows: GAGVSQSPSNKVTEKGKDVELRCDPISGHTALYWYRQSLGQGLEFLIYFQGNSAPDKSGLPSDRFSAERTGGSVSTLTIQRTQQEDSAVYLCASSLTGRSSGNTIYFGEGSWLTVV.

The V gene is TRBV4-2, the J gene TRBJ2-3; TRBD2 aligns across 8 bases. V gave up 4 bases and J gave up 4 bases; unmatched junction bases: 7. CDR3 length equals 15 residues. CDR1 and CDR2 (germline): LGHNA, YNFKEQ. The CDR3 protein is CASSLTAGVADTQYF. CDR3 nucleotide sequence: TGTGCCAGCAGCCTTACAGCGGGAGTGGCAGATACGCAGTATTTT.

The chain employs TRBV21-1 and TRBJ2-5; the table names TRBD2, a call not compared with the DNA. TRBV21-1 is a pseudogene segment. This CDR3 has 19 residues. CDR3 sequence reads: CANGPVLIIIAGGKETQYF. As DNA, the CDR3 is TGTGCCAACGGCCCGGTATTAATAATCATAGCGGGAGGGAAAGAGACCCAGTACTTC.

The V call is TRBV5-1, the J call TRBJ2-5; D remains unclear. The CDR3 covers 13 residues. CDR1 is SGHRS and CDR2 is YFSETQ in the germline V gene. V lost 6 bases and J 3 bases, leaving 12 bases between the germline ends. The CDR3 DNA is TGCGCCAGCACCAATGCGGCCGAAGAGACCCAGTACTTC. Amino acids: CASTNAAEETQYF.

V and J are TRBV18 and TRBJ1-3; tentative D call: TRBD1 (6 bases). Per the germline V gene, CDR1 is KGHSH and CDR2 is LQKENI. Trimming removed 1 base from V and 4 bases from J, with 8 bases in between. The CDR3 totals 14 residues. CDR3 in amino acids: CASSPQDRGNTIYF. CDR3 sequence (DNA): TGTGCCAGCTCACCACAGGACAGAGGAAACACCATATATTTT.

The V call is TRBV7-2, the J call TRBJ2-7; D is unclear. V lost 4 bases and J lost 2, with 15 bases in between. Germline loops: CDR1 SGHTA, CDR2 FQGNSA. This CDR3 is 15 amino acids long. The CDR3 region is CASSSITGGTYEQYF. DNA for the CDR3: TGTGCCAGCAGCTCCATTACTGGTGGGACCTACGAGCAGTACTTC.

In this sample, this clone turned up a few times. The CDR3 nucleotides read TGTGCCAGCAGTTACAGTCGGCAGAAAACCTATGGCTACACCTTC. Protein product: CASSYSRQKTYGYTF. V usage is TRBV6-5 and J usage is TRBJ1-2; D gene unclear. CDR1 and CDR2 (germline): MNHEY, SVGAGI. V was cut by 2 bases and J by 4 bases, with 14 bases left in between. The length of the CDR3 is 15 residues.

This clone was recorded a few times. This chain joins TRBV9 and TRBJ1-3; D remains ambiguous. CDR3 length: 16 residues. The V gene lost 0 bases and the J gene lost 0 bases, with 10 bases spanning the gap. Germline-derived CDR1 and CDR2 are SGDLS and YYNGEE. Here the CDR3 reads CASSVARQVSGNTIYF. Written as DNA, the CDR3 is TGTGCCAGCAGCGTAGCTCGGCAGGTCTCTGGAAACACCATATATTTT.

This clone was recorded only once. V usage is TRBV7-2 and J usage is TRBJ2-5; D may be TRBD2 (7 bases). CDR3 length equals 16 residues. Germline loops: CDR1 SGHTA, CDR2 FQGNSA. V gave up 4 bases and J gave up 3 bases, with 18 bases separating them. The CDR3 loop reads CASSSGGGGHKETQYF. The CDR3 DNA follows: TGTGCCAGCAGCTCAGGTGGCGGGGGCCATAAAGAGACCCAGTACTTC. The whole variable domain, remainder taken from reference TRBV7-2 and TRBJ2-5, is GAGVSQSPSNKVTEKGKDVELRCDPISGHTALYWYRQSLGQGLEFLIYFQGNSAPDKSGLPSDRFSAERTGGSVSTLTIQRTQQEDSAVYLCASSSGGGGHKETQYFGPGTRLLVL.

This rearrangement joins TRBV6-6 to TRBJ2-3, with 11 bases matching TRBD2. J was trimmed by 5 bases and V by 3 bases; bases with no gene match: 1. Germline CDR1 and CDR2: MNHNY and SVGAGI (reference sequence). The CDR3 length is 14 residues. The CDR3 here is CASSYTSGRDTQYF. The CDR3 nucleotides are TGTGCCAGCAGTTATACTAGCGGGAGAGATACGCAGTATTTT.

On this clone: A much larger clonotype is one base distant, so this may be a read error. This sequence joins TRBV6-5 and TRBJ1-3; 9 nucleotides line up with TRBD1. V gave up 5 bases and J gave up 3 bases; unmatched junction bases: 2. The CDR3 is made up of 14 amino acids. Germline assignment: CDR1 MNHEY and CDR2 SVGAGI. CDR3 nucleotide sequence: TGTGCCAGCAGTACAGGGGGCGTTGGAAACACCATATATTTT. Its protein product is CASSTGGVGNTIYF.

In the case of this clone: Other DNA sequences in this specimen translate into the identical CDR3. This chain connects TRBV18 to TRBJ1-5, with D uncertain. This CDR3 contains 12 residues. Trimming left V 3 bases short and J 3 bases short, with 3 bases between. The germline V gene encodes CDR1 KGHSH and CDR2 LQKENI. CDR3 coding DNA: TGTGCCAGCTCACCGCCCAATCAGCCCCAGCATTTT. Translated, it gives CASSPPNQPQHF.

For this clone: Its ends do not fully match the called genes, so a read error is possible. The chain recombines TRBV5-6 with TRBJ1-1; D is possibly TRBD1 (6 bases). The CDR3 is 14 amino acids. Germline V gene sequence: CDR1 SGHDT, CDR2 YYEEEE. For the CDR3, the DNA is TGTGCCAGCAGCACTTACAGGGAGAACGCTGAAGCTTTCTTT. This codes for CASSTYRENAEAFF. Filled out from reference TRBV5-6 and TRBJ1-1, the complete variable domain reads DAGVTQSPTHLIKTRGQQVTLRCSPKSGHDTVSWYQQALGQGPQFIFQYYEEEERQRGNFPDRFSGHQFPNYSSELNVNALLLGDSALYLCASSTYRENAEAFFGQGTRLTVV.

This clone has a single count. This rearrangement joins TRBV30 to TRBJ2-4; D gene unclear. Germline CDR1 reads GTSNPN; CDR2 reads SVGIG (reference sequence). The V and J ends lost 5 bases and 6 bases respectively, with 8 bases between them. This CDR3 region has 11 residues. For the CDR3, the DNA is TGTGCCTGGGGAGAAAGAAACATTCAGTACTTC. Translated: CAWGERNIQYF.

V usage is TRBV13 and J usage is TRBJ2-7, with TRBD1 identical over 9 bases. This CDR3 is built from 15 residues. From germline, CDR1 is PRHDT and CDR2 FYEKMQ (reference sequence). V shed 3 bases, J shed 4 bases, and the junction held 7 bases outside the gene matches. Written as DNA, the CDR3 is TGTGCCAGCAGCTTTACGGGGACAGGGAATTACGAGCAGTACTTC. Amino acids: CASSFTGTGNYEQYF.

In DNA, the CDR3 is TGTGCCAGCAGTCCTTCGGGGCATTATGGCTACACCTTC. Translating gives CASSPSGHYGYTF. This sequence joins TRBV28 and TRBJ1-2; a weak D match, TRBD1 (5 bases). Germline V gene sequence: CDR1 MDHEN, CDR2 SYDVKM. The CDR3 loop spans 13 amino acids. Trimming took off 5 bases at V and 5 bases at J, with 12 bases between the two ends.

The chain couples TRBV7-3 to TRBJ2-5, with D perhaps matching TRBD1 or TRBD2 (7 bases each). The CDR3 runs to 13 residues. V lost 5 bases and J lost 7, with 14 bases in between. CDR1 is SGHTA and CDR2 is FQGTGA in the germline V gene. This CDR3 is CASSPTGEGTQYF. The DNA for the CDR3 is TGTGCCAGCAGCCCTACAGGGGAGGGGACCCAGTACTTC.

The chain uses TRBV7-9 and TRBJ1-1, with D possibly TRBD1 on 6 matching bases. The V end was cut by 7 bases, the J end by 4 bases, with 16 bases between. The germline gives CDR1 SEHNR, CDR2 FQNEAQ (reference sequence). This CDR3 is built from 14 residues. For the CDR3, the DNA is TGTGCCAGCAACCTTAATCAGGGGACCACTGAAGCTTTCTTT. It is translated as CASNLNQGTTEAFF.

The chain combines TRBV7-2 with TRBJ1-2, with a tentative D call TRBD1 (5 bases). The CDR3 spans 15 residues. V gave up 1 base and J gave up 4 bases, with 13 bases separating them. The germline V gene encodes CDR1 SGHTA and CDR2 FQGNSA. The CDR3 DNA is TGTGCCAGCAGCTTAGGCGGGGGGGTAGGCTATGGCTACACCTTC. It yields the protein CASSLGGGVGYGYTF.

The chain joins TRBV30 to TRBJ2-5; 7 bases line up with TRBD1. The assigned J gene may be wrong: the sequence end matches TRBJ2-7 better. Germline CDR1 GTSNPN, CDR2 SVGIG (reference sequence). CDR3 size: 11 residues. CDR3: CAGQLFDEQYF. The DNA of the CDR3 is TGTGCGGGACAGTTGTTTGACGAGCAGTACTTC.

A single count supports this clone. The V gene is TRBV27, the J gene TRBJ2-1, with TRBD2 identical over 12 bases. Trimming at V came to 4 bases and at J to 5 bases, leaving 6 bases not matched to a gene. CDR3 length: 16 amino acids. Germline V CDR1 and CDR2: MNHEY, SMNVEV (reference sequence). CDR3 nucleotide sequence: TGTGCCAGCAGTTCTCGACTAGCGGGAGAACACAATGAGCAGTTCTTC. Its translation is CASSSRLAGEHNEQFF.

This clone was seen a handful of times. V usage is TRBV30 and J usage is TRBJ1-2; maybe TRBD1 (5 bases). The V end was cut by 4 bases, the J end by 5 bases, with 11 bases between. The CDR3 has 12 residues. CDR1 and CDR2 from the germline V gene are GTSNPN and SVGIG (reference sequence). The CDR3 nucleotides read TGTGCCTGGACCCCGGGGGGGTATGGCTACACCTTC. Amino acids: CAWTPGGYGYTF.

The table lists this clone with a few counts. The V gene is TRBV28, the J gene TRBJ1-1; D ambiguous. Germline assignment: CDR1 MDHEN and CDR2 SYDVKM. Deletions cut 8 bases from V and 7 bases from J, with 11 bases between. The CDR3 spans 11 residues. The CDR3 loop reads CASAGTIEAFF. CDR3 nucleotides: TGTGCCAGCGCGGGAACAATTGAAGCTTTCTTT.